In this sample, the clone carrying this TCR beta chain turned up a few times. Its antigen is unknown. TCRdb re-derived calls from the 5' RACE reads in MiXCR, one entry per CDR3 protein. The sample comprises more than 300,000 distinct CDR3 sequences, about 13% of which are singletons, and approximately 22% rests with the top ten. Germline lookup yields CDR1 SGHRS and CDR2 YFSETQ. Trimming removed 4 bases at V and 4 bases at J, with 8 bases between. The CDR3 sequence is 13 residues long. The sample is drawn from a study of T-cell memory formation after mild COVID-19. Study as a whole: Clusters of TCRs were largely donor specific. Study outcomes and limitations: The authors did not confirm SARS-CoV-2 specificity of second-wave clones peaking day 37.

The sequencing sample was made of PBMCs or a T cell subset sorted from them (not recorded which). This sequence was found in a man between 18 and 35 years old who had mild COVID-19 (a few samples of this study predate the infection). Cell type and time point are not known. J is TRBJ1-4 and V is TRBV5-1, with no clear D. The CDR3 sequence: CASSGLDNEKLFF. The CDR3, as DNA: TGCGCCAGCAGCGGTCTAGATAATGAAAAACTGTTTTTT.